This T cell receptor (beta chain) was sequenced during a study of blood T cell repertoires in COVID-19. Germline V gene data show CDR1 as SGHTA and CDR2 as FQGNSA. Between the trimmed V and J ends, which lost 0 bases and 0 bases, there was a span of 12 bases. This CDR3 comprises 17 residues. Profiling relied on immunoSEQ multiplex PCR, and the TCRdb table lists in-frame clones only, not all of them. The sample lists 130,000 to 150,000 clones, 70% to 90% occurring once. The genes are TRBV7-2 and TRBJ1-3; D possibly corresponds to TRBD1 (5 bases). The sequenced sample was peripheral blood. The source of this sequence is a human donor with acute or convalescent COVID-19. The donor label of this sample is uncertain. CDR3 amino acids: CASSLAVGLLSGNTIYF. The CDR3, as DNA: TGTGCCAGCAGCTTAGCAGTGGGGCTCCTCTCTGGAAACACCATATATTTT.